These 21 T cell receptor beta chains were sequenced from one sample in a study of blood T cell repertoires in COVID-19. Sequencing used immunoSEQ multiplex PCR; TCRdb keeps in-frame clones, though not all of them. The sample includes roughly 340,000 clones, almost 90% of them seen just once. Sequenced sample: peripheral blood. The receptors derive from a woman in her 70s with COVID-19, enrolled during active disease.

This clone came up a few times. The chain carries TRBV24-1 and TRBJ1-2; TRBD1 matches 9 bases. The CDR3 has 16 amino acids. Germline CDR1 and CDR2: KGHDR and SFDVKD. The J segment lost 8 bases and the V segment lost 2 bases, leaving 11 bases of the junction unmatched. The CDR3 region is CATSDWRQQGAEGYTF. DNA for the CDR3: TGTGCCACCAGTGATTGGCGCCAACAGGGGGCGGAAGGCTACACCTTC.

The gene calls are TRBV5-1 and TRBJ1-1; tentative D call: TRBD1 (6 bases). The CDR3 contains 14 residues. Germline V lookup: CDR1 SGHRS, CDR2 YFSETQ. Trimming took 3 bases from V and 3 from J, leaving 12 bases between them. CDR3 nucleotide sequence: TGCGCCAGCAGCTCCCCCCCAGGGGACACTGAAGCTTTCTTT. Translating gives CASSSPPGDTEAFF.

CDR3 amino acids: CASSRNIRDSPSTDTQYF. The CDR3 DNA reads TGCGCCAGCAGCCGTAATATCCGGGACAGCCCTAGCACAGATACGCAGTATTTT. This chain uses TRBV5-1 with TRBJ2-3; 7 bases are a match to TRBD1. The CDR3 consists of 18 residues. Germline V gene sequence: CDR1 SGHRS, CDR2 YFSETQ. J lost 0 bases, V lost 4 bases, and 14 bases had no gene match.

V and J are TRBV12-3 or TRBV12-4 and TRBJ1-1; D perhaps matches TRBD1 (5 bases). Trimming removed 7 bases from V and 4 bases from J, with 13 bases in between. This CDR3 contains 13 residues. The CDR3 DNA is TGTGCCAGCAAGGCGCGGGGGGGCACTGAAGCTTTCTTT. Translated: CASKARGGTEAFF.

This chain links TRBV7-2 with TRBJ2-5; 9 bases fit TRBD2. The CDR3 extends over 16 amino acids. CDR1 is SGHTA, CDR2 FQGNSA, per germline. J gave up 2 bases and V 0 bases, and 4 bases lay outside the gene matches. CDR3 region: CASSLARGGAQETQYF. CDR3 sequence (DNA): TGTGCCAGCAGCTTAGCGCGGGGGGGGGCACAAGAGACCCAGTACTTC.

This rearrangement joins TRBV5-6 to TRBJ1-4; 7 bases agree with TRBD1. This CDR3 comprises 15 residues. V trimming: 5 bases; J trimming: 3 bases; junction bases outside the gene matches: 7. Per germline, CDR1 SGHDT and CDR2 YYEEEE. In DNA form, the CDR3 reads TGTGCCAGCAGAGAGACAGGGCGTGCTAATGAAAAACTGTTTTTT. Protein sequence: CASRETGRANEKLFF.

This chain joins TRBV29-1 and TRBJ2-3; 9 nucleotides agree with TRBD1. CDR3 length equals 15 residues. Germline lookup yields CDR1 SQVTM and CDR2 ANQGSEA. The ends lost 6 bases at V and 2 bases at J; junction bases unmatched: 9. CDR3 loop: CSVTRDRVPTDTQYF. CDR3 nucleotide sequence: TGCAGCGTCACCCGGGACAGGGTTCCCACAGATACGCAGTATTTT.

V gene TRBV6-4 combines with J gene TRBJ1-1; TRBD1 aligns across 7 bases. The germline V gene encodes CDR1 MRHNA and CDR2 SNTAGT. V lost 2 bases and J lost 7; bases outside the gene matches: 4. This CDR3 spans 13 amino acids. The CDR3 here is CASSDTGAGEAFF. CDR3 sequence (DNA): TGTGCCAGCAGTGACACAGGGGCTGGTGAAGCTTTCTTT.

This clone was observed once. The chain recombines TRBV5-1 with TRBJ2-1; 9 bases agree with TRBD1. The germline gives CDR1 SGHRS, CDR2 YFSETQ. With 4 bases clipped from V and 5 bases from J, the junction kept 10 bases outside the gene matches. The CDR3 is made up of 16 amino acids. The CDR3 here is CASSLTGQGANNEQFF. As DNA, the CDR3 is TGCGCCAGCAGCCTAACGGGACAGGGAGCAAACAATGAGCAGTTCTTC.

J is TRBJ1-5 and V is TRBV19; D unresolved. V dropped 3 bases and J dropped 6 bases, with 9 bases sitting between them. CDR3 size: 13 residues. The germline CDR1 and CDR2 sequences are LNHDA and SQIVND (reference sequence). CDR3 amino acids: CASSIYGSQPQHF. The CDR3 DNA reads TGTGCCAGTAGTATTTATGGTAGTCAGCCCCAGCATTTT.

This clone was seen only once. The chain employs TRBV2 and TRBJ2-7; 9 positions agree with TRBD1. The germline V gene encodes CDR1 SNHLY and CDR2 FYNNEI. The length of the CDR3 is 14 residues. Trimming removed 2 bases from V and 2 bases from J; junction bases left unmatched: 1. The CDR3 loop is CASSERDRAYEQYF. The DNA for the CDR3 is TGTGCCAGCAGTGAAAGGGACAGGGCCTACGAGCAGTACTTC.

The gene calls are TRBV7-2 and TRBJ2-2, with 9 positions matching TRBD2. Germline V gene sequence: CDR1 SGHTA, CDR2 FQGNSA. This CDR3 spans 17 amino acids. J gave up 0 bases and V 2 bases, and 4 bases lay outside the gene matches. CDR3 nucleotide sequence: TGTGCCAGCAGCTTACATAGCGGGGGCGCGAACACCGGGGAGCTGTTTTTT. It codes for CASSLHSGGANTGELFF.

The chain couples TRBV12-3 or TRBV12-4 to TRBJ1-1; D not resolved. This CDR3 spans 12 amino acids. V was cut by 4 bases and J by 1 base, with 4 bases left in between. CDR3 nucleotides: TGTGCCAGCAGTTGGGCGAACACTGAAGCTTTCTTT. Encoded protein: CASSWANTEAFF.

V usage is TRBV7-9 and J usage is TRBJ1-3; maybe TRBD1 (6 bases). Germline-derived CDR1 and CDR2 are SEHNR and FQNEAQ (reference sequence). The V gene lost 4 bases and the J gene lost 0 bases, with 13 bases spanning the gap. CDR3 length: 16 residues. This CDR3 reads CASSSGVGSSGNTIYF. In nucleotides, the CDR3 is TGTGCCAGCAGCTCAGGGGTGGGGAGCTCTGGAAACACCATATATTTT.

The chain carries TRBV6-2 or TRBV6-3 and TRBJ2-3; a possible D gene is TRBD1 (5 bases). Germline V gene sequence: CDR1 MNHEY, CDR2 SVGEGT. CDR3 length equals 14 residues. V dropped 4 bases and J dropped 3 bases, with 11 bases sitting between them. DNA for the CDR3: TGTGCCAGCAGTTTATTAAGACAGACAGATACGCAGTATTTT. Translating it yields CASSLLRQTDTQYF.

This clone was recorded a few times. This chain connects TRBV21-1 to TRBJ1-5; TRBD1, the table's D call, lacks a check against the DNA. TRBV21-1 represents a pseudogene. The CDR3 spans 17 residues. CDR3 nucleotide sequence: TGTGCCAGCAGCCTAAAAGCCAGAACAGGGAGAAATCAGCCCCAGCATTTT. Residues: CASSLKARTGRNQPQHF.

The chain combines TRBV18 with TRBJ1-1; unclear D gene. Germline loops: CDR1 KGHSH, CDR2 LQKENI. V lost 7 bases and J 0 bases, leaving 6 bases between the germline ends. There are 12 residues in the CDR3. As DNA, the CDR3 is TGTGCCAGCTTAACACTGAACACTGAAGCTTTCTTT. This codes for CASLTLNTEAFF.

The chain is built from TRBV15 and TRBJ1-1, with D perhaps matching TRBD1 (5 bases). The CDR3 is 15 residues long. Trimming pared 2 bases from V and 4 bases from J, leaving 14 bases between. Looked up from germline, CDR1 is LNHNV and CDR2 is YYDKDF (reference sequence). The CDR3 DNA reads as TGTGCCACCAGCAGACTAACAGGCAGCAGCACTGAAGCTTTCTTT. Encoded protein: CATSRLTGSSTEAFF.

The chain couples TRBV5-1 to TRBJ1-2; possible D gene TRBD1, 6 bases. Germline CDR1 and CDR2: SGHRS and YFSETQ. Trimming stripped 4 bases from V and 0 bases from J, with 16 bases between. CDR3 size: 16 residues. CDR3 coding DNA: TGCGCCAGCAGCGGTGGACAGCTTGATCCTAACTATGGCTACACCTTC. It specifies CASSGGQLDPNYGYTF.

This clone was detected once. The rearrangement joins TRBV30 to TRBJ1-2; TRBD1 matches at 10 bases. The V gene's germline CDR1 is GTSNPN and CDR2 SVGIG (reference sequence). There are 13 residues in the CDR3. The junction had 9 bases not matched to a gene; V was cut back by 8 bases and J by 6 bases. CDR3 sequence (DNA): TGTGCCGGGAAAGCGACAGGGGGCCATGGCTACACCTTC. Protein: CAGKATGGHGYTF.

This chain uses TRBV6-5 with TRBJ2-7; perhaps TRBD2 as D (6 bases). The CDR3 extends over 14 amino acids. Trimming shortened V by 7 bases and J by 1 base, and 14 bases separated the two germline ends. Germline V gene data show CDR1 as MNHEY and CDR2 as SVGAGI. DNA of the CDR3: TGTGCCAGCACCCAGGGCGGACTATCCTACGAGCAGTACTTC. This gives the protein CASTQGGLSYEQYF.